Listed here are 16 T cell receptor beta chains from one sample, sequenced in a study of PD-L1 blockade in urothelial cancer (dated by TCRdb to about 2017). The library was obtained by the immunoSEQ multiplex PCR assay. In its TCRdb copy, this immuneACCESS table keeps in-frame sequences only and misses some clones. Where compared with another copy, unresolved V genes explain less than half of these, and the others have no known cause. The sample table records 75,000 to 100,000 clones; 70% to 90% of these occur just once. Together, the top ten hold about 8.4% of the sample. According to the study, the label for this sample's time point signals: peripheral blood 6 weeks after treatment start. Source: PBMCs, taken around atezolizumab (anti-PD-L1) treatment. These receptors were taken from an older man with urothelial cancer.

V usage is TRBV25-1 and J usage is TRBJ2-1; a possible D gene is TRBD2 (5 bases). Germline V gene data show CDR1 as MGHDK and CDR2 as SYGVNS. This CDR3 has 14 amino acids. V was shortened by 0 bases and J by 8 bases, with 11 bases between the two germline ends. The CDR3 nucleotides read TGTGCCAGCAGTGAATATAGAGGGATTGATGAGCAGTTCTTC. Amino acid sequence: CASSEYRGIDEQFF.

The V gene is TRBV6-5, the J gene TRBJ2-2; 10 nucleotides agree with TRBD1. Germline lookup yields CDR1 MNHEY and CDR2 SVGAGI. V dropped 5 bases and J dropped 7; count of bases not matched to a gene: 4. CDR3 size: 14 residues. The CDR3 DNA follows: TGTGCCAGCAGTCGACAGGGGGCTGGCGGGGAGCTGTTTTTT. This translates into CASSRQGAGGELFF.

The chain uses TRBV10-3 and TRBJ1-2; D possibly corresponds to TRBD1 (6 bases). Germline assignment: CDR1 ENHRY and CDR2 SYGVKD. With 6 bases removed from V and 3 bases from J, the gap between germline ends came to 20 bases. This CDR3 region has 16 residues. The CDR3 sequence: CAIRGTSPRKDYGYTF. Here the CDR3 DNA reads TGTGCCATCAGAGGGACATCTCCAAGGAAGGACTATGGCTACACCTTC.

This chain uses TRBV7-9 with TRBJ2-5; 9 positions match TRBD2. Germline V CDR1 and CDR2: SEHNR, FQNEAQ (reference sequence). Losses at the gene ends were 5 bases for V and 0 bases for J; bases not matched to a gene: 13. The CDR3 covers 18 residues. The CDR3 loop is CASSLRRSTSGYQETQYF. CDR3 DNA sequence: TGTGCCAGCAGCCTAAGGAGATCGACTAGCGGTTACCAAGAGACCCAGTACTTC. Drawing the rest from reference TRBV7-9 and TRBJ2-5, the complete variable domain is DTGVSQNPRHKITKRGQNVTFRCDPISEHNRLYWYRQTLGQGPEFLTYFQNEAQLEKSRLLSDRFSAERPKGSFSTLEIQRTEQGDSAMYLCASSLRRSTSGYQETQYFGPGTRLLVL.

V gene TRBV5-1 combines with J gene TRBJ2-3, with TRBD2 identical over 12 bases. The CDR3 extends over 15 amino acids. With 1 base clipped from V and 7 bases from J, the junction kept 4 bases outside the gene matches. The V gene's germline CDR1 is SGHRS and CDR2 YFSETQ. For the CDR3, the DNA is TGCGCCAGCAGCTTGTCGACTAGCGGGAGTAATACGCAGTATTTT. It specifies CASSLSTSGSNTQYF.

V usage is TRBV30 and J usage is TRBJ1-4, with 7 positions matching TRBD1. V lost 2 bases, J lost 8 bases, and 8 bases stayed unmatched. Germline-derived CDR1 and CDR2 are GTSNPN and SVGIG (reference sequence). The CDR3 consists of 14 residues. CDR3 amino acids: CAWSWGDSLEKLFF. CDR3 nucleotides: TGTGCCTGGAGTTGGGGGGACAGCTTAGAAAAACTGTTTTTT.

The chain joins TRBV5-1 to TRBJ2-1; TRBD1 aligns across 8 bases. Germline CDR1 and CDR2: SGHRS and YFSETQ. This CDR3 has 17 residues. The V and J ends lost 0 bases and 8 bases, in that order; junction bases with no gene match: 13. The CDR3 sequence is CASSLANLGQGADEQFF. The CDR3 region has the DNA TGCGCCAGCAGCTTGGCCAACTTGGGTCAGGGGGCTGATGAGCAGTTCTTC. Full variable domain (remainder filled in from reference TRBV5-1 and TRBJ2-1): KAGVTQTPRYLIKTRGQQVTLSCSPISGHRSVSWYQQTPGQGLQFLFEYFSETQRNKGNFPGRFSGRQFSNSRSEMNVSTLELGDSALYLCASSLANLGQGADEQFFGPGTRLTVL.

V is TRBV10-1 and J is TRBJ1-1; weak D call: TRBD1 (6 bases). V shed 1 base and J shed 0 bases, with 18 bases lying between them. The V gene's germline CDR1 is WNHNN and CDR2 SYGVQD (reference sequence). The CDR3 covers 18 residues. CDR3 nucleotide sequence: TGCGCCAGCAGTGAGTTCGGGGGGCGGCGGCGCATGAACACTGAAGCTTTCTTT. This sequence encodes CASSEFGGRRRMNTEAFF.

The V gene is TRBV7-3, the J gene TRBJ2-5; TRBD2 agrees at 12 bases. Germline V gene lookup returns CDR1 SGHTA and CDR2 FQGTGA. The CDR3 covers 16 residues. V was pared by 5 bases and J by 4 bases, with 8 bases of the junction left unmatched. The CDR3 sequence: CASSRGLAGLGETQYF. DNA for the CDR3: TGTGCCAGCAGCCGGGGACTAGCGGGCCTCGGAGAGACCCAGTACTTC.

V usage is TRBV11-3 and J usage is TRBJ2-3, with 10 bases aligning to TRBD2. Germline assignment: CDR1 SGHNT and CDR2 YENEEA. Trimming at V came to 8 bases and at J to 3 bases, leaving 8 bases not matched to a gene. CDR3 length: 15 amino acids. CDR3 DNA: TGTGCCAGCGGGACCGGGACTAGCGTTACAGATACGCAGTATTTT. It codes for CASGTGTSVTDTQYF.

The sample holds one count of this clone. CDR3 amino acids: CAISTSSGSHEQFF. The CDR3 nucleotides are TGTGCCATCAGTACCAGTAGCGGGAGCCATGAGCAGTTCTTC. The genes are TRBV10-3 and TRBJ2-1, with 9 bases that match TRBD2. The V segment lost 5 bases and the J segment 8 bases; nucleotides outside the gene matches: 7. The CDR3 has 14 residues. Germline assignment: CDR1 ENHRY and CDR2 SYGVKD.

The chain combines TRBV21-1 with TRBJ2-7; the table's D call, TRBD2, was not checked against the DNA. TRBV21-1 constitutes a pseudogene. This CDR3 is built from 16 residues. CDR3 coding DNA: TGTGCCAGCATGCAATGGGGACTAGCGGGAGGGTACGAGCAGTACTTC. As protein: CASMQWGLAGGYEQYF.

V and J are TRBV7-9 and TRBJ2-1; D possibly corresponds to TRBD2 (5 bases). The germline CDR1 and CDR2 sequences are SEHNR and FQNEAQ (reference sequence). V was pared by 6 bases and J by 0 bases, with 15 bases between. This CDR3 spans 16 amino acids. For the CDR3, the DNA is TGTGCCAGCAGTCCCCATGGGGAGAGCTCCTACAATGAGCAGTTCTTC. Translating it yields CASSPHGESSYNEQFF.

This clone was counted a single time. The chain couples TRBV5-4 to TRBJ2-7; D may be TRBD2 (7 bases). Trimming shortened V by 4 bases and J by 5 bases, and 22 bases separated the two germline ends. Germline assignment: CDR1 SGHNT and CDR2 YYREEE (reference sequence). This CDR3 comprises 16 residues. This CDR3 reads CASSPSLRGEGNEQYF. CDR3 nucleotide sequence: TGTGCCAGCAGCCCAAGTCTGAGGGGGGAGGGGAACGAGCAGTACTTC.

The rearrangement joins TRBV5-5 to TRBJ2-7; weak D call: TRBD2 (5 bases). Germline loops: CDR1 SGHKS, CDR2 YYEKEE (reference sequence). CDR3 size: 12 residues. V shed 0 bases and J shed 5 bases, with 6 bases lying between them. The CDR3: CASSLAGNEQYF. The DNA for the CDR3 is TGTGCCAGCAGCTTGGCGGGAAACGAGCAGTACTTC.

This clone was observed once. The CDR3 nucleotides read TGTGCCAGCAGTGAACCGGGGTGGGGAAACATTCAGTACTTC. It encodes CASSEPGWGNIQYF. V usage is TRBV6-1 and J usage is TRBJ2-4; possibly TRBD2 for D (5 bases). This CDR3 has 14 amino acids. CDR1 MNHNS and CDR2 SASEGT come from the germline V gene. The V and J ends lost 2 bases and 6 bases respectively, with 11 bases between them.